This note documents a single T cell receptor (beta chain) sequence. The observed sequence ends 3 residues before the CDR3 terminus, with the missing tail filled in from the germline J gene. These data are taken from a study of T cells in women clearing cervical HPV infection. CDR3 length: 16 residues. Germline CDR1 SGHRS, CDR2 YFSETQ. The V end lost 0 bases, the J end lost 5 bases, and 12 bases lay between the germline ends. The assay was immunoSEQ multiplex PCR, and TCRdb's table has in-frame clones only and misses some. The ten top clones account for about a sixth, within a sample of approximately 30,000 clones.

V and J are TRBV5-1 and TRBJ2-6; possible D gene TRBD2, 6 bases. Sequencing used blood buffy coat. The receptor was derived from a woman aged 18 to 69 with a cervical HPV16 infection that either progressed to CIN3+ or cleared (not recorded which). CDR3 bases read: TGCGCCAGCAGCTTGGTTGGGGGGTCAAGGGCCAACGTC. Protein sequence: CASSLVGGSRANV. The full CDR3 is CASSLVGGSRANVLTF.